This TCR beta chain appears in the sequencing data of a study of shared clonotypes between healthy human individuals. Only in-frame clones appear in the TCRdb table, and some are missing; sequencing was by immunoSEQ multiplex PCR. The data show 1,500,000 or so clones, 98% to 99% seen once. This CDR3 is 12 amino acids long. Germline CDR1 and CDR2: SQVTM and ANQGSEA. V was pared by 6 bases and J by 0 bases, with 5 bases between. Sequencing was carried out using naive CD4+ T cells sorted from blood. Subset described: CD45RA+ positively selected. The sequence came from a man aged 30 to 45 in good health. V and J are TRBV29-1 and TRBJ1-4, with D uncertain. The CDR3 DNA follows: TGCAGCGTAAGAACAACTAATGAAAAACTGTTTTTT. This encodes CSVRTTNEKLFF.